Following are 24 T cell receptor beta chains from one sample sequenced in a study of shared clonotypes between healthy human individuals. Sequencing was performed with immunoSEQ multiplex PCR; in TCRdb, only in-frame clones are kept and a portion is missing. This sample has 1,500,000 or so clones, with about 98.5% found just once. Sequencing was carried out using naive CD4+ T cells sorted from blood. This sample's subset: CD45RA+ positively selected. Every receptor here comes from a man younger than 45 in good health.

V is TRBV28 and J is TRBJ1-5; TRBD1 aligns across 9 bases. V lost 6 bases to trimming and J lost 2 bases; unmatched junction nucleotides: 17. Looked up from germline, CDR1 is MDHEN and CDR2 is SYDVKM. The CDR3 consists of 19 residues. This chain's CDR3 is CASSPTPQGAFVGNQPQHF. The CDR3 DNA reads as TGTGCCAGCAGCCCAACTCCACAGGGGGCCTTTGTCGGCAATCAGCCCCAGCATTTT.

The rearrangement joins TRBV18 to TRBJ2-7; 14 nucleotides align to TRBD2. Losses at the gene ends were 6 bases for V and 3 bases for J; bases not matched to a gene: 10. Germline CDR1 reads KGHSH; CDR2 reads LQKENI. This CDR3 is 17 amino acids long. The CDR3 sequence is CASSPGTSGSGGYEQYF. The CDR3 DNA sequence: TGTGCCAGCTCGCCAGGGACTAGCGGGAGCGGGGGCTACGAGCAGTACTTC.

The chain is built from TRBV28 and TRBJ1-1; D gene unclear. The V end was cut by 2 bases, the J end by 1 base, with 8 bases between. The CDR3 covers 14 residues. In germline, CDR1 is MDHEN, CDR2 SYDVKM. CDR3: CASSLVDRNTEAFF. The CDR3, as DNA: TGTGCCAGCAGTTTAGTTGATAGGAACACTGAAGCTTTCTTT. The full variable domain, with the rest looked up from reference TRBV28 and TRBJ1-1, is DVKVTQSSRYLVKRTGEKVFLECVQDMDHENMFWYRQDPGLGLRLIYFSYDVKMKEKGDIPEGYSVSREKKERFSLILESASTNQTSMYLCASSLVDRNTEAFFGQGTRLTVV.

V gene TRBV9 combines with J gene TRBJ1-2; no reliable D call. Germline CDR1 SGDLS, CDR2 YYNGEE. The V gene lost 3 bases and the J gene lost 4 bases, with 7 bases spanning the gap. CDR3 length: 12 residues. In DNA form, the CDR3 reads TGTGCCAGCAGCGGACGAAGCTATGGCTACACCTTC. This sequence encodes CASSGRSYGYTF. Supplemented by reference TRBV9 and TRBJ1-2, the full variable domain reads DSGVTQTPKHLITATGQRVTLRCSPRSGDLSVYWYQQSLDQGLQFLIQYYNGEERAKGNILERFSAQQFPDLHSELNLSSLELGDSALYFCASSGRSYGYTFGSGTRLTVV.

J is TRBJ1-2 and V is TRBV5-1; TRBD1 might be the D (5 bases). Germline V CDR1 and CDR2: SGHRS, YFSETQ. The CDR3 length is 15 residues. Deletions cut 2 bases from V and 3 bases from J, with 14 bases between. CDR3 DNA sequence: TGCGCCAGCAGCTTTTCCAGGGTGTCGGACTATGGCTACACCTTC. This gives the protein CASSFSRVSDYGYTF.

This chain connects TRBV18 to TRBJ1-2; maybe TRBD1 (6 bases). The V gene's germline CDR1 is KGHSH and CDR2 LQKENI. V was trimmed by 4 bases and J by 2 bases, leaving 11 bases between them. The CDR3 is 14 amino acids. The CDR3 coding sequence is TGTGCCAGCTCACTAAGGGACAAGAACTATGGCTACACCTTC. It encodes CASSLRDKNYGYTF.

This chain connects TRBV9 to TRBJ1-1; D gene uncertain. Per germline, CDR1 SGDLS and CDR2 YYNGEE. This CDR3 has 13 amino acids. V lost 4 bases and J 0 bases, leaving 7 bases between the germline ends. CDR3 bases: TGTGCCAGCAGCACAGAGTTGAACACTGAAGCTTTCTTT. It translates to CASSTELNTEAFF.

The V and J genes are TRBV19 and TRBJ2-2; possibly TRBD1 for D (5 bases). Germline V gene lookup returns CDR1 LNHDA and CDR2 SQIVND (reference sequence). The CDR3 is 14 residues long. With 10 bases removed from V and 1 base from J, the gap between germline ends came to 13 bases. The CDR3 protein is CATPGGQNTGELFF. The CDR3 bases are TGTGCCACCCCTGGCGGACAGAACACCGGGGAGCTGTTTTTT.

Of note for this clone: The same CDR3 is also encoded by other DNA sequences in this sample. This chain joins TRBV15 and TRBJ2-1; TRBD1 matches 7 bases. With V trimmed by 1 base and J by 2 bases, 2 bases remained unmatched. In germline, CDR1 is LNHNV, CDR2 YYDKDF (reference sequence). This CDR3 contains 15 residues. CDR3: CATSRVRGTYNEQFF. Here the CDR3 DNA reads TGTGCCACCAGCAGAGTCAGGGGGACCTACAATGAGCAGTTCTTC.

The CDR3 sequence: CAISEPPGTYGYTF. The CDR3, as DNA: TGTGCCATCAGTGAGCCGCCCGGGACGTATGGCTACACCTTC. The chain is built from TRBV10-3 and TRBJ1-2; weak D call: TRBD1 (5 bases). This CDR3 spans 14 amino acids. The V end was cut by 2 bases, the J end by 5 bases, with 12 bases between. Looked up from germline, CDR1 is ENHRY and CDR2 is SYGVKD.

V and J are TRBV10-3 and TRBJ2-2; maybe TRBD1 (6 bases). Trimming left V 7 bases short and J 2 bases short, with 14 bases between. Germline V gene data show CDR1 as ENHRY and CDR2 as SYGVKD. This CDR3 is 15 amino acids long. CDR3 in DNA: TGTGCCATCACCCAAGGGGGTCTTAACACCGGGGAGCTGTTTTTT. Amino acid sequence: CAITQGGLNTGELFF.

The CDR3 reads CASSPRGASTGELFF. The CDR3 nucleotides are TGTGCCAGCAGTCCCCGGGGGGCGTCCACCGGGGAGCTGTTTTTT. J is TRBJ2-2 and V is TRBV27, with D perhaps TRBD2 (7 bases). Germline CDR1 and CDR2: MNHEY and SMNVEV (reference sequence). CDR3 length equals 15 residues. V dropped 5 bases and J dropped 4 bases, with 14 bases sitting between them.

This clone was counted a single time. Other nucleotide sequences in the sample specify the same CDR3. The rearrangement links TRBV5-1 to TRBJ1-1; D not resolved. V lost 2 bases and J 0 bases, leaving 5 bases between the germline ends. Germline V gene sequence: CDR1 SGHRS, CDR2 YFSETQ. The CDR3 is 13 residues long. Here the CDR3 reads CASSLRVNTEAFF. CDR3 nucleotides: TGCGCCAGCAGCTTACGGGTGAACACTGAAGCTTTCTTT. Full variable domain (outside the CDR3, taken from reference TRBV5-1 and TRBJ1-1): KAGVTQTPRYLIKTRGQQVTLSCSPISGHRSVSWYQQTPGQGLQFLFEYFSETQRNKGNFPGRFSGRQFSNSRSEMNVSTLELGDSALYLCASSLRVNTEAFFGQGTRLTVV.

The rearrangement links TRBV7-3 to TRBJ2-7; no clear D. Trimming cost V 5 bases and J 0 bases, with 11 bases left between them. The CDR3 has 14 amino acids. From germline, CDR1 is SGHTA and CDR2 FQGTGA. The CDR3 loop is CASSAQQNSYEQYF. The CDR3 bases are TGTGCCAGCAGCGCCCAACAGAACTCCTACGAGCAGTACTTC.

This rearrangement joins TRBV6-6 to TRBJ1-2, with 7 bases aligning to TRBD1. V dropped 4 bases and J dropped 6; count of bases not matched to a gene: 8. The germline gives CDR1 MNHNY, CDR2 SVGAGI (reference sequence). The CDR3 spans 14 residues. The CDR3 coding sequence is TGTGCCAGCAGTTTAGACAGGGATGGGAATGGCTACACCTTC. Protein product: CASSLDRDGNGYTF.

J is TRBJ2-7 and V is TRBV21-1; the table assigns TRBD2, which was not confirmed against the DNA. TRBV21-1 corresponds to a pseudogene. The length of the CDR3 is 15 residues. CDR3 region: CASSKEWAGTYEQYF. The CDR3 DNA follows: TGTGCCAGCAGCAAAGAGTGGGCCGGGACCTACGAGCAGTACTTC.

V and J are TRBV27 and TRBJ2-7; the match to TRBD1 covers 7 bases. V was pared by 6 bases and J by 0 bases, with 17 bases of the junction left unmatched. The CDR3 is 18 amino acids. CDR1 is MNHEY, CDR2 SMNVEV, per germline (reference sequence). The CDR3 loop is CASSSIITPGQSSYEQYF. In DNA form, the CDR3 reads TGTGCCAGCAGCTCGATAATAACACCGGGACAGAGCTCCTACGAGCAGTACTTC.

This chain uses TRBV5-1 with TRBJ2-5, with D perhaps TRBD1 (6 bases). V was pared by 0 bases and J by 5 bases, with 14 bases between. The CDR3 is 15 residues long. In germline, CDR1 is SGHRS, CDR2 YFSETQ. The DNA of the CDR3 is TGCGCCAGCAGCTTGGAACGCCAGGGGCGGGAGACCCAGTACTTC. It is translated as CASSLERQGRETQYF. Supplemented by reference TRBV5-1 and TRBJ2-5, the full variable domain reads KAGVTQTPRYLIKTRGQQVTLSCSPISGHRSVSWYQQTPGQGLQFLFEYFSETQRNKGNFPGRFSGRQFSNSRSEMNVSTLELGDSALYLCASSLERQGRETQYFGPGTRLLVL.

This chain uses TRBV5-1 with TRBJ2-2; D not certain. This CDR3 comprises 15 residues. Looked up from germline, CDR1 is SGHRS and CDR2 is YFSETQ. The V and J ends lost 4 bases and 1 base respectively, with 11 bases between them. CDR3: CASSLKGGNTGELFF. The CDR3 DNA reads as TGCGCCAGCAGCCTGAAGGGCGGGAACACCGGGGAGCTGTTTTTT.

The chain joins TRBV10-3 to TRBJ1-5; D possibly corresponds to TRBD1 (6 bases). Germline V gene data show CDR1 as ENHRY and CDR2 as SYGVKD. Trimming cost V 0 bases and J 6 bases, with 12 bases left between them. This CDR3 contains 15 residues. CDR3 sequence reads: CAISESRGAGQPQHF. CDR3 in DNA: TGTGCCATCAGTGAGTCCAGGGGCGCGGGTCAGCCCCAGCATTTT.

The V call is TRBV14, the J call TRBJ2-3; D is unclear. Deletions cut 4 bases from V and 1 base from J, with 3 bases between. The CDR3 is made up of 12 amino acids. Per germline, CDR1 SGHDN and CDR2 FVKESK. Here the CDR3 reads CASSRGTDTQYF. CDR3 DNA sequence: TGTGCCAGCAGCCGCGGCACAGATACGCAGTATTTT.

The V gene is TRBV18, the J gene TRBJ2-1, with 7 bases matching TRBD1. The germline V gene has CDR1 KGHSH and CDR2 LQKENI. After removal of 3 bases from V and 5 bases from J, the junction contained 1 base not matched to a gene. The CDR3 is 13 residues long. The CDR3 loop is CASSPGQNNEQFF. CDR3 nucleotides: TGTGCCAGCTCACCGGGACAGAACAATGAGCAGTTCTTC.

Turning to this clone: A junction end diverges from the germline sequence, so it may reflect a read error. The rearrangement joins TRBV5-4 to TRBJ2-5, with TRBD2 identical over 9 bases. Germline V gene data show CDR1 as SGHNT and CDR2 as YYREEE (reference sequence). The CDR3 spans 16 residues. Written as DNA, the CDR3 is TGCGCCAGCAGCCAACGGATAGCGGGAGATACGGGGACCCAGTACTTC. It specifies CASSQRIAGDTGTQYF.

The chain links TRBV2 to TRBJ2-3; D call uncertain. The V end lost 10 bases, the J end lost 0 bases, and 17 bases lay between the germline ends. The CDR3 runs to 15 residues. CDR1 and CDR2 (germline): SNHLY, FYNNEI. Written as DNA, the CDR3 is TGTGCCACCATCTTGTACTCTTCTAGCACAGATACGCAGTATTTT. Translated, it gives CATILYSSSTDTQYF.